The sequence of this T cell receptor beta chain was determined in a study of CD8 T cells in ankylosing spondylitis. With 3 bases removed from V and 2 bases from J, the gap between germline ends came to 8 bases. Germline CDR1 reads SGHTA; CDR2 reads FQGNSA. The CDR3 covers 14 residues. Study conclusions and caveats: Earlier authors reported some of these motif variants in reactive arthritis synovial fluid and blood.

On this clonotype itself: The antigen remains undetermined.

Libraries of TCR beta came from quantitative 5'-RACE with molecular barcodes. MiXCR was run by TCRdb on the 5' RACE reads, yielding one entry per CDR3 protein. The repertoire holds a few hundred thousand distinct CDR3 sequences, with 20% to 30% as singletons. The TCR comes from a male donor with ankylosing spondylitis or in good health (not recorded which). Material: blood, either unsorted or a sorted T cell fraction (not recorded which). The chain uses TRBV7-2 and TRBJ2-4; D possibly corresponds to TRBD1 (6 bases). The CDR3 region is CASSLQGPKNIQYF. The CDR3 DNA is TGTGCCAGCAGCTTGCAGGGGCCCAAAAACATTCAGTACTTC.